This TCR beta chain was sequenced in a study of control samples from healthy donors and cancer patients. Clones were sequenced by immunoSEQ multiplex PCR, and TCRdb holds only the in-frame ones, with some missing. The sample has about 180,000 clones; 91% are singletons. V trimming: 8 bases; J trimming: 3 bases; junction bases outside the gene matches: 6. The CDR3 is made up of 13 amino acids. The TCR comes from a woman aged 40-49 years in good health. Specimen: blood. This chain joins TRBV12-3 or TRBV12-4 and TRBJ2-5, with 7 bases that match TRBD2. The CDR3 DNA reads TGTGCCAGCGGACTGGCGGGGGAAGAGACCCAGTACTTC. It encodes CASGLAGEETQYF.